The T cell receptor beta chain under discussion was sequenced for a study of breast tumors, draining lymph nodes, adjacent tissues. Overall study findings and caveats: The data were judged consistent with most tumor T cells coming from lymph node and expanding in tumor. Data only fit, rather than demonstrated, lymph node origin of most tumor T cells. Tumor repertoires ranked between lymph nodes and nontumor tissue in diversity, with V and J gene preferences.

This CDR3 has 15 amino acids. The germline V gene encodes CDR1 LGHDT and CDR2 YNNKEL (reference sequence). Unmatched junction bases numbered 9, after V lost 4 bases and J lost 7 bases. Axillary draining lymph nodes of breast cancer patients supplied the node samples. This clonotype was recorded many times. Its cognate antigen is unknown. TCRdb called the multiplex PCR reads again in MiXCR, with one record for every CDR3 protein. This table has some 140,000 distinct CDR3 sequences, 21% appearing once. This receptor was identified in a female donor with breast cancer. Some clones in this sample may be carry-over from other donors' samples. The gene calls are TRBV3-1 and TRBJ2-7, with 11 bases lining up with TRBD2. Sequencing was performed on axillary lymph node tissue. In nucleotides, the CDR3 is TGTGCCAGCAGCCCGGGGACTAGCGGTTTTACGGAGCAGTACTTC. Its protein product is CASSPGTSGFTEQYF.